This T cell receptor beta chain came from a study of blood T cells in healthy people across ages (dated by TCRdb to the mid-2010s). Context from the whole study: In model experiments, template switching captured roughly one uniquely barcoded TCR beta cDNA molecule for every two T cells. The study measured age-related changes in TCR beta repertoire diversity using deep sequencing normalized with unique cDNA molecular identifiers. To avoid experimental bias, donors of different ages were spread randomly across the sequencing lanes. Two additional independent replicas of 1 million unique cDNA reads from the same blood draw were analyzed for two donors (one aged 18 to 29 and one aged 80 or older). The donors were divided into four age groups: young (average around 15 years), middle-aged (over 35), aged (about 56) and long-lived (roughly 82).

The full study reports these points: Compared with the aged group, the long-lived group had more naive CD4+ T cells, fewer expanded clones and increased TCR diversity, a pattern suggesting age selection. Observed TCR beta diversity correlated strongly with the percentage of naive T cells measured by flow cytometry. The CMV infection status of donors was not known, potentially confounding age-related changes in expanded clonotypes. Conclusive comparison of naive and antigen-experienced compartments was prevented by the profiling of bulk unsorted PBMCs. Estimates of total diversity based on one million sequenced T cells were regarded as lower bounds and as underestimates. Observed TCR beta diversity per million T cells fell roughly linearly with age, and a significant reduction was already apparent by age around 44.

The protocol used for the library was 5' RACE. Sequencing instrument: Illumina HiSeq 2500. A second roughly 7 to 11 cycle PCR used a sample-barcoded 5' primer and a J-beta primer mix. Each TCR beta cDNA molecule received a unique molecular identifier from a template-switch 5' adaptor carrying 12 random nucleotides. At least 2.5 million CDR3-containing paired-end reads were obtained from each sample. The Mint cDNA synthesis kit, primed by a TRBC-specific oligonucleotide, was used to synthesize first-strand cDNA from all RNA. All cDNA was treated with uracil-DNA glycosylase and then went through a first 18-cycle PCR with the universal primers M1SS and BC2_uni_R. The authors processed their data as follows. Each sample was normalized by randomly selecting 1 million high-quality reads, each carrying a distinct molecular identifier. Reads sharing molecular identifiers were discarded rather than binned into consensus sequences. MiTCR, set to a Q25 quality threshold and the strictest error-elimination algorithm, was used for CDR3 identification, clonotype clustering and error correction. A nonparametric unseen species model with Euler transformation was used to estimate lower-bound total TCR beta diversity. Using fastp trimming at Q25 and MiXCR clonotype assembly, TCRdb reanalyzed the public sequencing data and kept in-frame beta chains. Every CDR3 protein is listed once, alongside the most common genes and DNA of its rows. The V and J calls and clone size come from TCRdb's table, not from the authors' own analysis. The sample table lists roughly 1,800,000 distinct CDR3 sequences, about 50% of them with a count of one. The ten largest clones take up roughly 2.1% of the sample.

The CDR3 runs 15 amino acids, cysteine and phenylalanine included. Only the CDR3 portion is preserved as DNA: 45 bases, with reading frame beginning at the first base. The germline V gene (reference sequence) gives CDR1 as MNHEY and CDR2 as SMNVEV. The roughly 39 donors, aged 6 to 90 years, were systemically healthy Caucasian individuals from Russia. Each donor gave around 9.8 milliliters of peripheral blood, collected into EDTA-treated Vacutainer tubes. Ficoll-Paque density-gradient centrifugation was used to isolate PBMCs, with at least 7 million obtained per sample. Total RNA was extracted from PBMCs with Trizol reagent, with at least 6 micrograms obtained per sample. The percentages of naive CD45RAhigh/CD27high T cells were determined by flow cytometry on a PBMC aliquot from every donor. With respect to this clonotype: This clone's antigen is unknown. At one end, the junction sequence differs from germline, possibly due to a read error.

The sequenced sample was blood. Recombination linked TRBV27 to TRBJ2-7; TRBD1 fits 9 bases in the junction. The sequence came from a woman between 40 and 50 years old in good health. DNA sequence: TGTGCCGGCAGAGACCGGGACAGGGATTTCTACGAGCAGTACTTC. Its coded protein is CAGRDRDRDFYEQYF.